The clone carrying this T cell receptor (beta chain) was observed a handful of times. Its antigen is currently unknown. Regions amplified from RNA transcripts were the TCR beta CDR3 regions. In the first-round RT-PCR of the TCR CDR3, the HTBI primer set was used. TCRdb passed the multiplex PCR reads through MiXCR, listing each CDR3 protein once. Counted here are around 290,000 distinct CDR3 sequences, about 13% occurring once; the ten biggest clones make up roughly 7.9%. This record belongs to a study of T cells in Graves' hyperthyroidism and ophthalmopathy. Germline CDR1 reads SGHTA; CDR2 reads FQGTGA. The V end was cut by 3 bases, the J end by 3 bases, with 8 bases between. The CDR3 runs 13 residues. Study outcomes and limitations: Clonotypes that were expanded in thyroid above 0.001 mostly appeared in blood too.

The receptor's source is a woman aged 40 to 50 with Graves' hyperthyroidism. The rearrangement joins TRBV7-3 to TRBJ2-5; no definite D call. The sample was blood. This chain's CDR3 is CASSFQREETQYF. Written as DNA, the CDR3 is TGTGCCAGCAGCTTCCAACGGGAAGAGACCCAGTACTTC.